A selection of T cell receptor beta chains follows, all from one sample in a study of breast tumors, draining lymph nodes, adjacent tissues. TCRdb used MiXCR to reprocess the multiplex PCR reads, holding one entry per CDR3 protein. The sample lists around 110,000 distinct CDR3 sequences, approximately 28% occurring once. Sequenced sample: axillary lymph node tissue. The receptor source for this set is a female donor with breast cancer. Some clones in this sample may be carry-over from other donors' samples. Both conserved end residues are part of each CDR3. Each record gives: clone size, D gene, V gene, J gene, CDR3 length, CDR3 DNA, CDR3 protein. The D gene is left open where the match is weak. Expanded clones get a size class; other rows say once, few or many, or leave the size out.

size: many
D: TRBD2
V: TRBV6-5
J: TRBJ2-5
length: 15
DNA: TGTGCCAGCAGAACCGGACTAGCGGGGGTAGAGACCCAGTACTTC
CDR3: CASRTGLAGVETQYF

size: many
D: -
V: TRBV28
J: TRBJ2-7
length: 15
DNA: TGTGCCAGCACCCTTAATACAGGGAGCGGGTACGAGCAGTACTTC
CDR3: CASTLNTGSGYEQYF

size: -
D: TRBD2
V: TRBV25-1
J: TRBJ2-5
length: 16
DNA: TGTGTCAGCAGCGAAGGTCTCGGGACTAGAATGGAGACCCAGTACTTC
CDR3: CVSSEGLGTRMETQYF

size: many
D: -
V: TRBV6-2/TRBV6-3
J: TRBJ2-5
length: 11
DNA: TGTGCCAGCAGCACGGCGAGGACCCAGTACTTC
CDR3: CASSTARTQYF

size: many
D: -
V: TRBV7-9
J: TRBJ1-1
length: 12
DNA: TGTGCCAGCAGACCCGTCGGCACTGAAGCTTTCTTT
CDR3: CASRPVGTEAFF

size: once
D: TRBD2
V: TRBV2
J: TRBJ2-5
length: 16
DNA: TGTGCCAGCAGTTGGACTAGCGGGAGTCTCGGAGAGACCCAGTACTTC
CDR3: CASSWTSGSLGETQYF

size: -
D: TRBD2
V: TRBV6-6
J: TRBJ2-7
length: 18
DNA: TGTGCCAGCAGTAGCCTCAAACGGACTAGCGGGAGCTCCTACGAGCAGTACTTC
CDR3: CASSSLKRTSGSSYEQYF

size: many
D: -
V: TRBV11-2
J: TRBJ1-6
length: 14
DNA: TGTGCCAGCAGCTTAGCCGGAGGGACCTCACCCCTCCACTTT
CDR3: CASSLAGGTSPLHF

size: many
D: -
V: TRBV20-1
J: TRBJ2-1
length: 12
DNA: TGCAGTGCTCGCACCCCCTACAATGAGCAGTTCTTC
CDR3: CSARTPYNEQFF

size: many
D: -
V: TRBV5-4
J: TRBJ2-3
length: 14
DNA: TGTGCCAGCAGCTCAAGGGTTCTTACAGATACGCAGTATTTT
CDR3: CASSSRVLTDTQYF

size: many
D: -
V: TRBV20-1
J: TRBJ2-5
length: 15
DNA: TGCAGTGCTAGAGATCGCCACAGGGTCCAAGAGACCCAGTACTTC
CDR3: CSARDRHRVQETQYF

size: many
D: -
V: TRBV19
J: TRBJ2-5
length: 13
DNA: TGTGCCAGTAGTATATCCAGGGTCGAGACCCAGTACTTC
CDR3: CASSISRVETQYF

size: many
D: -
V: TRBV15
J: TRBJ1-4
length: 15
DNA: TGTGCCACCAGCAGAGATCGACAGCCAAATGAAAAACTGTTTTTT
CDR3: CATSRDRQPNEKLFF

size: many
D: -
V: TRBV5-4
J: TRBJ1-1
length: 12
DNA: TGTGCCAGCGGTGAGGGAGACACTGAAGCTTTCTTT
CDR3: CASGEGDTEAFF

size: -
D: TRBD2
V: TRBV10-3
J: TRBJ2-2
length: 15
DNA: TGTGCCATAGGGACTAGCGGGAGGAGCACCGGGGAGCTGTTTTTT
CDR3: CAIGTSGRSTGELFF

size: -
D: -
V: TRBV19
J: TRBJ2-1
length: 15
DNA: TGTGCCAGTAGGACCGGCCGAGGGAGCTACAATGAGCAGTTCTTC
CDR3: CASRTGRGSYNEQFF

size: many
D: -
V: TRBV5-1
J: TRBJ2-1
length: 12
DNA: TGCGCCAGCAGCGATAGCGGCAATGAGCAGTTCTTC
CDR3: CASSDSGNEQFF

size: -
D: TRBD1
V: TRBV15
J: TRBJ1-3
length: 17
DNA: TGTGCCACCAGTAGTTCTCCGGGACAGGGCTCTGGAAACACCATATATTTT
CDR3: CATSSSPGQGSGNTIYF

size: many
D: -
V: TRBV10-3
J: TRBJ1-2
length: 14
DNA: TGTGCCATCAGTGAGTCGTTGACACTATATGGCTACACCTTC
CDR3: CAISESLTLYGYTF

size: many
D: -
V: TRBV5-1
J: TRBJ1-3
length: 14
DNA: TGCGCCAGCAGCTTTGGGGGGTCGGGAAACACCATATATTTT
CDR3: CASSFGGSGNTIYF

size: few
D: -
V: TRBV6-6
J: TRBJ1-1
length: 12
DNA: TGTGCCAGCTATACCCAAATTACTGAAGCTTTCTTT
CDR3: CASYTQITEAFF

size: many
D: TRBD1
V: TRBV4-3
J: TRBJ2-2
length: 16
DNA: TGCGCCAGCAGTGGGGGACAGGCCTTCGCCAGCGGGGAGCTGTTTTTT
CDR3: CASSGGQAFASGELFF

size: many
D: TRBD2
V: TRBV6-2/TRBV6-3
J: TRBJ2-1
length: 18
DNA: TGTGCCAGCAGTTACGGGCTAGCGGGGGGGGCACCCTACAATGAGCAGTTCTTC
CDR3: CASSYGLAGGAPYNEQFF

size: once
D: -
V: TRBV9
J: TRBJ1-4
length: 15
DNA: TGTGCGAGCAGCGTAAGGGGACAAGTTAATGAAGAACTGTTTTTT
CDR3: CASSVRGQVNEELFF

size: many
D: -
V: TRBV6-5
J: TRBJ1-6
length: 16
DNA: TGTGCCAGCAGGCTTTCAGGGAGCTCCTATAATTCACCCCTCCACTTT
CDR3: CASRLSGSSYNSPLHF

size: many
D: -
V: TRBV5-6
J: TRBJ2-7
length: 14
DNA: TGTGCCAGCAGCTTGAAACTAGTTAGTCACGAGCAGTACTTC
CDR3: CASSLKLVSHEQYF

size: many
D: -
V: TRBV10-3
J: TRBJ2-6
length: 15
DNA: TGTGCCACCCGGGACGGCTTCTCTGGGGCCAACGTCCTGACTTTC
CDR3: CATRDGFSGANVLTF

size: many
D: -
V: TRBV11-1
J: TRBJ1-5
length: 15
DNA: TGTGCCAGCAGCTTAAGGTCCGGGAGCAATCAGCCCCAGCATTTT
CDR3: CASSLRSGSNQPQHF

size: -
D: -
V: TRBV10-1
J: TRBJ2-7
length: 13
DNA: TGCGCCAGCAGTGATGTCTACTCCTACGAGCAGTACTTC
CDR3: CASSDVYSYEQYF

size: -
D: TRBD2
V: TRBV6-4
J: TRBJ2-3
length: 18
DNA: TGTGCCAGCAGCCTGACTAGCGGGGAAATTGGTGGCACAGATACGCAGTATTTT
CDR3: CASSLTSGEIGGTDTQYF

size: -
D: -
V: TRBV10-2
J: TRBJ2-1
length: 12
DNA: TGCGCCAGCACCGTACAGGGTGATGAGCAGTTCTTC
CDR3: CASTVQGDEQFF

size: many
D: -
V: TRBV20-1
J: TRBJ1-5
length: 14
DNA: TGCAGTGCTAACGTGGGACAAGTCAATCAGCCCCAGCATTTT
CDR3: CSANVGQVNQPQHF

size: many
D: -
V: TRBV11-2
J: TRBJ1-3
length: 15
DNA: TGTGCCAGCAGCTTAGGGGGGGGCATTGGAAACACCATATATTTT
CDR3: CASSLGGGIGNTIYF

size: -
D: TRBD2
V: TRBV28
J: TRBJ2-7
length: 13
DNA: TGTGCCAGTCAGAGCGGGACTCCCTACGAGCGGTACTTC
CDR3: CASQSGTPYERYF

size: many
D: TRBD1
V: TRBV5-1
J: TRBJ1-2
length: 16
DNA: TGCGCCAGCAGCTACGCCGGGACAGGGGTCGCCTATGGCTACACCTTC
CDR3: CASSYAGTGVAYGYTF

size: -
D: TRBD1
V: TRBV5-6
J: TRBJ2-1
length: 15
DNA: TGTGCCAGCAGCTCCCGGGACAGGGGGCCCAATGAGCAGTTCTTC
CDR3: CASSSRDRGPNEQFF

size: many
D: -
V: TRBV6-5
J: TRBJ2-7
length: 13
DNA: TGTGCCAGCAGTTATCGGGGGCGAAACGAGCAGTACTTC
CDR3: CASSYRGRNEQYF

size: -
D: TRBD1
V: TRBV3-1
J: TRBJ1-4
length: 14
DNA: TGTGCCAGCGGCCTCAACAGGGGCGGAGAAAAACTGTTTTTT
CDR3: CASGLNRGGEKLFF

size: many
D: -
V: TRBV4-2
J: TRBJ1-5
length: 13
DNA: TGTGCCAGCAGCCAAGATGGGGATCAGCCCCAGCATTTT
CDR3: CASSQDGDQPQHF

size: many
D: TRBD1
V: TRBV6-2/TRBV6-3
J: TRBJ2-1
length: 15
DNA: TGTGCCAGCAGTTATTCCGGGACAGGGCCCCATGAGCAGTTCTTC
CDR3: CASSYSGTGPHEQFF

size: -
D: TRBD1
V: TRBV7-2
J: TRBJ2-5
length: 16
DNA: TGTGCCAGCAGCCCCCGGACAGGGGGGGGGCTCGAGACCCAGTACTTC
CDR3: CASSPRTGGGLETQYF

size: many
D: -
V: TRBV5-6
J: TRBJ1-1
length: 17
DNA: TGTGCCAGCAGCTTGTACGGGACATCCAGGAAGGACACTGAAGCTTTCTTT
CDR3: CASSLYGTSRKDTEAFF

size: many
D: TRBD1
V: TRBV7-3
J: TRBJ2-3
length: 15
DNA: TGTGCCAGCAGCTCGTCCGGGACAGGGCGAGATACGCAGTATTTT
CDR3: CASSSSGTGRDTQYF

size: many
D: -
V: TRBV7-9
J: TRBJ2-4
length: 14
DNA: TGTGCCAGCAGCTCCTCGACAGATAGGGACATTCAGTACTTC
CDR3: CASSSSTDRDIQYF

size: many
D: -
V: TRBV4-1
J: TRBJ1-3
length: 16
DNA: TGCGCCAGCAGCCAACGACAGACCACCTCTGGAAACACCATATATTTT
CDR3: CASSQRQTTSGNTIYF

size: -
D: -
V: TRBV6-5
J: TRBJ1-1
length: 11
DNA: TGTGCCAGCCATCGGAACACTGAAGCTTTCTTT
CDR3: CASHRNTEAFF

size: many
D: -
V: TRBV4-1
J: TRBJ2-2
length: 15
DNA: TGCGCCAGCAGCCAAGACGGATGGAACACCGGGGAGCTGTTTTTT
CDR3: CASSQDGWNTGELFF

size: -
D: TRBD1
V: TRBV7-2
J: TRBJ1-4
length: 15
DNA: TGTGCCAGCAGCCCTCAGACAGGGAGGGGGTCAAAACTGTTTTTT
CDR3: CASSPQTGRGSKLFF

size: many
D: -
V: TRBV19
J: TRBJ1-5
length: 16
DNA: TGTGCCAGTAGTATCGTTGGGGGGAATAGCAATCAGCCCCAGCATTTT
CDR3: CASSIVGGNSNQPQHF

size: many
D: -
V: TRBV4-1
J: TRBJ2-3
length: 16
DNA: TGCGCCAGCAGCCAAGATAAAGGGCCAAGCACAGATACGCAGTATTTT
CDR3: CASSQDKGPSTDTQYF

size: many
D: -
V: TRBV5-6
J: TRBJ1-2
length: 14
DNA: TGTGCCAGCAGCCTCCCCCGACAGAACTATGGCTACACCTTC
CDR3: CASSLPRQNYGYTF

size: many
D: -
V: TRBV7-9
J: TRBJ2-1
length: 12
DNA: TGTGCCAGCAGCTCAGGGGTCGCTGAGCAGTTCTTC
CDR3: CASSSGVAEQFF

size: -
D: -
V: TRBV15
J: TRBJ1-4
length: 14
DNA: TGTGCCACCAGCAGAGTCATTGCTGGGGAAAAACTGTTTTTT
CDR3: CATSRVIAGEKLFF

size: -
D: -
V: TRBV7-9
J: TRBJ2-6
length: 20
DNA: -
CDR3: CASSLGESYEQYFGANVLTF